The text below deals with one T cell receptor beta chain. The record originates from a study of control samples from healthy donors and cancer patients. Method: immunoSEQ multiplex PCR; TCRdb's copy keeps in-frame clones and lacks some. The table shows 69,000 or so clones, with about 94% occurring only once. This receptor was identified in a woman aged 25 to 39 in good health. The sample consisted of blood.

As DNA, the CDR3 is TGTGCCAGCAGTCAAAGGACAGGCGACTATGGCTACACCTTC. Protein sequence: CASSQRTGDYGYTF. V usage is TRBV6-2 or TRBV6-3 and J usage is TRBJ1-2; 7 nucleotides align to TRBD1. Germline V lookup: CDR1 MNHEY, CDR2 SVGEGT. There are 14 residues in the CDR3. With 5 bases clipped from V and 3 bases from J, the junction kept 6 bases outside the gene matches.